This section outlines one T cell receptor (beta chain) sequence together with its context. These data originate in a study of blood T cell repertoires in COVID-19. Which cohort a participant joined came from the clinical history participants gave. This CDR3 is 13 amino acids long. Trimming shortened V by 5 bases and J by 4 bases, and 11 bases separated the two germline ends. Some clones are missing from TCRdb's copy, which holds only in-frame ones; the method was immunoSEQ multiplex PCR. The repertoire holds fewer than 300,000 clones, with approximately 88% as singletons. This chain joins TRBV12-3 or TRBV12-4 and TRBJ1-2; D unresolved. Sequencing input: PBMCs or T cells enriched from blood (not recorded which). This TCR derives from a woman aged 40 to 49 with acute COVID-19. This chain's CDR3 is CASSPLRRYGYTF. Written as DNA, the CDR3 is TGTGCCAGCAGTCCGTTGAGGCGCTATGGCTACACCTTC.